The 28 T cell receptor beta chains below all came from one sample that was sequenced in a study of blood T cells in healthy people across ages. Alongside a J-beta primer mix, a sample-barcoded 5' primer served in a second PCR lasting about 7 to 11 cycles. TCRdb itself ran the 5' RACE reads through MiXCR, one entry per CDR3 protein. The table has around 710,000 distinct CDR3 sequences, roughly 41% seen once. Sequenced sample: blood. The source is a woman between 55 and 75 years old in good health.

The chain uses TRBV20-1 and TRBJ2-1; a weak D match, TRBD2 (6 bases). Trimming removed 5 bases from V and 3 bases from J, with 17 bases in between. The CDR3 has 15 residues. The V gene's germline CDR1 is DFQATT and CDR2 SNEGSKA (reference sequence). CDR3 sequence (DNA): TGCAGTGCTCCATTAGCGGTGAACTACTACAATGAGCAGTTCTTC. Amino acid sequence: CSAPLAVNYYNEQFF.

On this clonotype itself: One end of the junction does not line up with germline, which may come from a read error. V gene TRBV24-1 combines with J gene TRBJ2-3, with 10 bases matching TRBD2. Germline CDR1 and CDR2: KGHDR and SFDVKD. The CDR3 runs to 16 residues. The CDR3 nucleotides read TGTGCCACCCGTGAGTCCGGACTAGCGGCCAGGGATACGCAGTATTTT. Its protein is CATRESGLAARDTQYF.

The chain uses TRBV5-1 and TRBJ1-5, with 9 bases aligning to TRBD1. CDR3 length: 14 residues. After removal of 3 bases from V and 7 bases from J, the junction contained 5 bases not matched to a gene. Germline loops: CDR1 SGHRS, CDR2 YFSETQ. CDR3: CASSYGQGTQPQHF. Here the CDR3 DNA reads TGCGCCAGCAGCTACGGACAGGGGACCCAGCCCCAGCATTTT.

This clonotype was seen at least ten times. The V call is TRBV12-3 or TRBV12-4, the J call TRBJ1-6, with unresolved D. The CDR3 sequence is 14 residues long. The V end was cut by 3 bases, the J end by 0 bases, with 3 bases between. The CDR3 sequence is CASSFGSYNSPLHF. CDR3 in DNA: TGTGCCAGCAGTTTCGGCTCCTATAATTCACCCCTCCACTTT.

The J gene is TRBJ1-1, the V gene TRBV18; D unclear. This CDR3 region has 15 residues. Deletions cut 3 bases from V and 4 bases from J, with 15 bases between. Germline CDR1 and CDR2: KGHSH and LQKENI. CDR3 loop: CASSPPLMAGTEAFF. Written as DNA, the CDR3 is TGTGCCAGCTCACCGCCCTTGATGGCTGGCACTGAAGCTTTCTTT.

V is TRBV29-1 and J is TRBJ2-7; D is undetermined. Germline loops: CDR1 SQVTM, CDR2 ANQGSEA. The CDR3 has 13 residues. Trimming removed 6 bases at V and 0 bases at J, with 12 bases between. The CDR3 DNA sequence: TGCAGCGTCCTGACGGCAGGCTCCTACGAGCAGTACTTC. As protein: CSVLTAGSYEQYF.

This clonotype was counted between two and nine times. This chain links TRBV5-1 with TRBJ2-3, with D maybe TRBD1 (6 bases). V lost 4 bases to trimming and J lost 2 bases, with 20 bases between them. The CDR3 consists of 17 residues. The germline gives CDR1 SGHRS, CDR2 YFSETQ. DNA for the CDR3: TGCGCCAGCAGCAGTGGATGGGGTAGGGGGTACACAGATACGCAGTATTTT. Residues: CASSSGWGRGYTDTQYF.

This clonotype was counted only a few times. This chain links TRBV15 with TRBJ2-1, with 10 bases identical to TRBD1. V trimming: 0 bases; J trimming: 13 bases; junction bases outside the gene matches: 6. Germline V gene sequence: CDR1 LNHNV, CDR2 YYDKDF (reference sequence). The CDR3 is made up of 14 amino acids. Here the CDR3 DNA reads TGTGCCACCAGCAGAGATCAGACAGGGGGCTATCAGTTCTTC. Residues: CATSRDQTGGYQFF.

This clonotype was found a few times. The chain combines TRBV10-3 with TRBJ1-2; D gene ambiguous. Trimming removed 5 bases from V and 6 bases from J, with 10 bases in between. This CDR3 is built from 12 residues. Per germline, CDR1 ENHRY and CDR2 SYGVKD. CDR3 nucleotides: TGTGCCATCAGTTTGGACGGCAATGGCTACACCTTC. Translated, it gives CAISLDGNGYTF.

The V call is TRBV27, the J call TRBJ2-1, with D perhaps TRBD1 (6 bases). The J call may be faulty, since TRBJ2-7 better matches the DNA end. This CDR3 is 16 amino acids long. Germline V gene sequence: CDR1 MNHEY, CDR2 SMNVEV (reference sequence). This chain's CDR3 is CASSLFPDSSYNEQYF. The CDR3 region has the DNA TGTGCCAGCAGTTTATTTCCGGACAGCTCCTACAATGAGCAGTACTTC.

The chain couples TRBV7-2 to TRBJ2-3; tentative D call: TRBD2 (6 bases). Trimming stripped 1 base from V and 5 bases from J, with 13 bases between. Germline assignment: CDR1 SGHTA and CDR2 FQGNSA. The CDR3 is 15 amino acids. This CDR3 reads CASSLGVRGVDTQYF. CDR3 in DNA: TGTGCCAGCAGCTTAGGGGTGCGGGGTGTAGATACGCAGTATTTT.

The chain couples TRBV20-1 to TRBJ2-7; 9 bases map to TRBD2. J was trimmed by 1 base and V by 0 bases; bases with no gene match: 4. CDR3 length equals 15 residues. Germline CDR1 DFQATT, CDR2 SNEGSKA (reference sequence). CDR3 sequence reads: CSARDTSGQSYEQYF. CDR3 coding DNA: TGCAGTGCTAGAGATACTAGCGGGCAATCCTACGAGCAGTACTTC.

This clonotype was seen a few times. The chain combines TRBV6-5 with TRBJ2-1, with TRBD2 matching 12 bases. Trimming at V came to 5 bases and at J to 7 bases, leaving 9 bases not matched to a gene. Germline CDR1 is MNHEY and CDR2 is SVGAGI. The CDR3 is 16 residues long. In DNA, the CDR3 is TGTGCCAGCAGTCGTCTTCTAGCGGGAGGGCGGAATGAGCAGTTCTTC. Its protein product is CASSRLLAGGRNEQFF.

This clonotype was seen a handful of times. The chain couples TRBV7-2 to TRBJ1-1; D call uncertain. Deletions cut 4 bases from V and 5 bases from J, with 14 bases between. The germline V gene has CDR1 SGHTA and CDR2 FQGNSA. This CDR3 is built from 14 residues. CDR3 region: CASSSPPVGTEAFF. As DNA, the CDR3 is TGTGCCAGCAGCTCGCCCCCCGTGGGAACTGAAGCTTTCTTT.

This clonotype turned up a few times. This rearrangement joins TRBV3-1 to TRBJ2-7; 8 nucleotides match TRBD2. Germline V gives CDR1 LGHDT, CDR2 YNNKEL (reference sequence). The trim removed 3 bases at V and 7 bases at J, leaving 11 bases unmatched. The CDR3 contains 15 residues. The chain's CDR3 is CASSQVYGTSFEQYF. CDR3 nucleotide sequence: TGTGCCAGCAGCCAGGTTTACGGGACTAGTTTTGAGCAGTACTTC.

This clonotype occurred a few times. The chain is built from TRBV7-2 and TRBJ1-2, with 7 bases that match TRBD1. This CDR3 spans 14 amino acids. The germline V gene encodes CDR1 SGHTA and CDR2 FQGNSA. With V trimmed by 5 bases and J by 8 bases, 11 bases remained unmatched. This CDR3 reads CASSPSGQAGGYTF. Written as DNA, the CDR3 is TGTGCCAGCAGCCCCTCAGGACAGGCGGGGGGCTACACCTTC. Using reference TRBV7-2 and TRBJ1-2 for the parts outside the CDR3, the full variable domain is GAGVSQSPSNKVTEKGKDVELRCDPISGHTALYWYRQSLGQGLEFLIYFQGNSAPDKSGLPSDRFSAERTGGSVSTLTIQRTQQEDSAVYLCASSPSGQAGGYTFGSGTRLTVV.

V and J are TRBV6-1 and TRBJ2-5; no clear D. V gave up 5 bases and J gave up 5 bases, with 27 bases separating them. CDR3 length: 18 amino acids. Germline lookup yields CDR1 MNHNS and CDR2 SASEGT. The CDR3 region has the DNA TGTGCCAGCAGTCCTGGTGTGGTGCAGCCCACCCTCGGGGAGACCCAGTACTTC. This encodes CASSPGVVQPTLGETQYF.

This clonotype was seen more than once but under ten times. V usage is TRBV9 and J usage is TRBJ2-3; D uncertain. The CDR3 spans 15 residues. Between the trimmed V and J ends, which lost 6 bases and 0 bases, there was a span of 14 bases. CDR1 and CDR2 from the germline V gene are SGDLS and YYNGEE. CDR3 in amino acids: CASNSEASSTDTQYF. For the CDR3, the DNA is TGTGCCAGCAATTCCGAGGCATCTAGCACAGATACGCAGTATTTT.

Many counts were recorded for this clonotype. The J gene is TRBJ2-1, the V gene TRBV7-2; 10 bases line up with TRBD2. From germline, CDR1 is SGHTA and CDR2 FQGNSA. V dropped 5 bases and J dropped 2; count of bases not matched to a gene: 3. This CDR3 is 15 amino acids long. CDR3 nucleotides: TGTGCCAGCAGCCCTACTAGCGGGGCCTACAATGAGCAGTTCTTC. This gives the protein CASSPTSGAYNEQFF.

The chain recombines TRBV2 with TRBJ2-5, with 8 bases fitting TRBD1. The DNA end favors TRBJ2-7, so the J call may be wrong. The CDR3 is 13 residues long. The germline V gene encodes CDR1 SNHLY and CDR2 FYNNEI. The CDR3 DNA follows: TGTGCCAGCAGCAGACAGGGGTTGGACGAGCAGTACTTC. Translated: CASSRQGLDEQYF.

The gene calls are TRBV20-1 and TRBJ2-4; no clear D gene. The tail of the sequence fits TRBJ2-7 better, so the J call may be wrong. The length of the CDR3 is 13 residues. The germline CDR1 and CDR2 sequences are DFQATT and SNEGSKA (reference sequence). In DNA form, the CDR3 reads TGCAGTGCCTTGACTCCCGGATTGCACGAGCAGTACTTC. It specifies CSALTPGLHEQYF.

The rearrangement links TRBV12-3 or TRBV12-4 to TRBJ2-7, with 9 bases that match TRBD1. After removal of 5 bases from V and 5 bases from J, the junction contained 13 bases not matched to a gene. This CDR3 is 16 amino acids long. CDR3 DNA: TGTGCCAGCAGTCAGGGGACAGGGCTCGTACTCAACGAGCAGTACTTC. Protein sequence: CASSQGTGLVLNEQYF.

This chain's CDR3 is CSVSQVYEQFF. In nucleotides, the CDR3 is TGCAGTGTCAGCCAGGTTTATGAGCAGTTCTTC. This chain links TRBV20-1 with TRBJ2-1; D is unclear. Between the trimmed V and J ends, which lost 7 bases and 8 bases, there was a span of 12 bases. This CDR3 has 11 residues. Per germline, CDR1 DFQATT and CDR2 SNEGSKA (reference sequence).

V usage is TRBV20-1 and J usage is TRBJ2-4; 9 positions agree with TRBD2. The J call may not be correct, given that the DNA end is closer to TRBJ2-7. Germline assignment: CDR1 DFQATT and CDR2 SNEGSKA (reference sequence). The CDR3 spans 15 residues. This CDR3 reads CSAGGSGGELYEQYF. The CDR3 DNA is TGCAGTGCTGGAGGTAGCGGGGGAGAACTCTACGAGCAGTACTTC.

This clonotype turned up a few times. The chain recombines TRBV10-3 with TRBJ2-3, with 10 bases that match TRBD1. Losses at the gene ends were 6 bases for V and 5 bases for J; bases not matched to a gene: 2. Looked up from germline, CDR1 is ENHRY and CDR2 is SYGVKD. This CDR3 is 13 amino acids long. The CDR3: CAISGQGVDTQYF. Written as DNA, the CDR3 is TGTGCCATCAGCGGACAGGGGGTAGATACGCAGTATTTT.

This clonotype turned up a few times. The V gene is TRBV9, the J gene TRBJ2-3; D is possibly TRBD1 or TRBD2 (5 bases each). V lost 4 bases to trimming and J lost 3 bases, with 24 bases between them. CDR1 is SGDLS, CDR2 YYNGEE, per germline. The CDR3 totals 18 residues. CDR3 sequence (DNA): TGTGCCAGCAGCCAGGGCTTAGGTTCTAGCCGGAAGACAGATACGCAGTATTTT. Its protein is CASSQGLGSSRKTDTQYF.

The rearrangement joins TRBV20-1 to TRBJ2-7, with TRBD2 matching over 8 bases. Germline loops: CDR1 DFQATT, CDR2 SNEGSKA (reference sequence). The CDR3 spans 14 residues. J was trimmed by 3 bases and V by 3 bases; bases with no gene match: 7. The CDR3 reads CSARRTGLDYEQYF. The CDR3 DNA reads as TGCAGTGCTAGGCGGACGGGACTAGACTACGAGCAGTACTTC.

Concerning this clonotype: Its ends do not fully match the called genes, so a read error is possible. J is TRBJ2-6 and V is TRBV27; 7 bases match TRBD1. CDR1 and CDR2 from the germline V gene are MNHEY and SMNVEV (reference sequence). The CDR3 is 19 amino acids. CDR3 loop: CACSPLDRSSSSGANVLTF. CDR3 DNA: TGTGCCTGCAGTCCCTTGGACAGGTCCTCCTCCTCTGGGGCCAACGTCCTGACTTTC.